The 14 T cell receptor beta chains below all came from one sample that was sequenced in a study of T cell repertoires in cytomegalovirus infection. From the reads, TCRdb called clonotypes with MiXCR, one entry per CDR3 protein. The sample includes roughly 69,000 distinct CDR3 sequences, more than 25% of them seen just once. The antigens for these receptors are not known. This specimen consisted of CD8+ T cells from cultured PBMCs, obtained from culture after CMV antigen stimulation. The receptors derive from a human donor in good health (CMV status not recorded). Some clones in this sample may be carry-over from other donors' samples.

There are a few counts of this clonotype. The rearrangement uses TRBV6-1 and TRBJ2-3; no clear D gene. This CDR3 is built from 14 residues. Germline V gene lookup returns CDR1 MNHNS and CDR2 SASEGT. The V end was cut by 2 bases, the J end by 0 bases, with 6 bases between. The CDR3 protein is CASSELGSTDTQYF. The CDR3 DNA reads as TGTGCCAGCAGTGAACTTGGGAGCACAGATACGCAGTATTTT.

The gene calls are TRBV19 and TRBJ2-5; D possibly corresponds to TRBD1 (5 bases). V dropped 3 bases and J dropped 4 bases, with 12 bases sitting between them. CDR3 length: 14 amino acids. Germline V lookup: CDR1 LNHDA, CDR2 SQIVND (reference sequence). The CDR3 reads CASSIKGNRETQYF. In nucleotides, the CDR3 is TGTGCCAGTAGTATCAAGGGGAACCGAGAGACCCAGTACTTC.

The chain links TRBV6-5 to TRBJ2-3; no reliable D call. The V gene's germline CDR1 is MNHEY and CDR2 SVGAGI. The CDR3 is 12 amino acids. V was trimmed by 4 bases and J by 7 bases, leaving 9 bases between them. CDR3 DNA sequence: TGTGCCAGCAGTTCCTCTACGAATACGCAGTATTTT. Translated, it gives CASSSSTNTQYF.

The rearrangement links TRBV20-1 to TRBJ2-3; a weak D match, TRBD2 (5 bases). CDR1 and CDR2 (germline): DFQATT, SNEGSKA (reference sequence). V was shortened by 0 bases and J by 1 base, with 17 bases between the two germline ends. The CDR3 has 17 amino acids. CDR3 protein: CSARDLRATWGTDTQYF. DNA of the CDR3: TGCAGTGCTAGAGATCTGAGGGCCACATGGGGCACAGATACGCAGTATTTT.

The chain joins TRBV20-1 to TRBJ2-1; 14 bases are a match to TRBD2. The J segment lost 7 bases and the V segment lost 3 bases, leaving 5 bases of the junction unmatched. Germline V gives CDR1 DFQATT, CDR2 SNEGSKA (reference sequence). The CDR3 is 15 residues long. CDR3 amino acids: CSARGTSGSVNEQFF. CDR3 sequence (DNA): TGCAGTGCTAGGGGGACTAGCGGGAGTGTGAATGAGCAGTTCTTC.

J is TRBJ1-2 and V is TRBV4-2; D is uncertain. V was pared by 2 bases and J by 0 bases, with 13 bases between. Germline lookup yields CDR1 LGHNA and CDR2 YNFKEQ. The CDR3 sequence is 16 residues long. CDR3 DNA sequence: TGTGCCAGCAGCCAAACGGACGGTGGGCCTAACTATGGCTACACCTTC. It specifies CASSQTDGGPNYGYTF.

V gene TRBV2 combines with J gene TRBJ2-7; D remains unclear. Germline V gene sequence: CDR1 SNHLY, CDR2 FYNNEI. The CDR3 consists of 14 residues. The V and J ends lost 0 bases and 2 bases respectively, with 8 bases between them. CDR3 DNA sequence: TGTGCCAGCAGTGAAGCAGGGCCAACCTACGAGCAGTACTTC. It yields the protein CASSEAGPTYEQYF.

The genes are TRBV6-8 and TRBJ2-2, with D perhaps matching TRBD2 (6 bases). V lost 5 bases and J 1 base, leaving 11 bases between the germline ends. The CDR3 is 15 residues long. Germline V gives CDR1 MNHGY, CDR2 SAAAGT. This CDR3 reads CASSDGGLNTGELFF. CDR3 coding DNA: TGTGCCAGCAGTGACGGAGGGCTGAACACCGGGGAGCTGTTTTTT.

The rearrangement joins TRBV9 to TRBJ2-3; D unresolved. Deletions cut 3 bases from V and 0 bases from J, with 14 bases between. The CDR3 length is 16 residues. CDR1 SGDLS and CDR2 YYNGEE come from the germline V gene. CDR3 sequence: CASSEPTGSSTDTQYF. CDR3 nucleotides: TGTGCCAGCAGCGAACCAACGGGCTCTAGCACAGATACGCAGTATTTT.

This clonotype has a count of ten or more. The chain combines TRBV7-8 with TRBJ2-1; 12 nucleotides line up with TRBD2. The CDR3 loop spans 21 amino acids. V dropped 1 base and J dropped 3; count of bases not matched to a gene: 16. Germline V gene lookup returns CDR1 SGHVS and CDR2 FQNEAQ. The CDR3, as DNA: TGTGCCAGCAGCTTAGTCCGGGGACTAGCGGGTTTTACCACATTCTACAATGAGCAGTTCTTC. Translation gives CASSLVRGLAGFTTFYNEQFF.

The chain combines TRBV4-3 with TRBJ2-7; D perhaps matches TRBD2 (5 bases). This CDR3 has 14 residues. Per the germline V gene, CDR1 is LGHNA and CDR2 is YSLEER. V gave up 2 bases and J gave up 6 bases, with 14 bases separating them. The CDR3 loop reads CASSQKSRGSEQYF. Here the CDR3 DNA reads TGCGCCAGCAGCCAAAAATCACGGGGTTCCGAGCAGTACTTC.

The CDR3 DNA reads TGTGCCAGCAGCGTATACGAAGGCACTGAAGCTTTCTTT. This gives the protein CASSVYEGTEAFF. The rearrangement links TRBV9 to TRBJ1-1; D uncertain. The CDR3 consists of 13 residues. Germline loops: CDR1 SGDLS, CDR2 YYNGEE. V lost 1 base and J 4 bases, leaving 8 bases between the germline ends. Full variable domain (rest looked up from reference TRBV9 and TRBJ1-1): DSGVTQTPKHLITATGQRVTLRCSPRSGDLSVYWYQQSLDQGLQFLIQYYNGEERAKGNILERFSAQQFPDLHSELNLSSLELGDSALYFCASSVYEGTEAFFGQGTRLTVV.

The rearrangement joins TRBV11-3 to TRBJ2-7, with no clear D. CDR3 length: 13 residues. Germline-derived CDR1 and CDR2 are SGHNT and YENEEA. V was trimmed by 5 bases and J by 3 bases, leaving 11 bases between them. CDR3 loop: CASSDLSGYEQYF. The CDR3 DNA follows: TGTGCCAGCAGCGACTTAAGTGGCTACGAGCAGTACTTC.

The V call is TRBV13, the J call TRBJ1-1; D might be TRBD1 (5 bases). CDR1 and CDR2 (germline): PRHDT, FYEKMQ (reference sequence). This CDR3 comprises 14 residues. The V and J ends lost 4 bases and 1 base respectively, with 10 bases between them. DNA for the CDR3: TGTGCCAGCAGCTCCGATGGGGGGAACACTGAAGCTTTCTTT. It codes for CASSSDGGNTEAFF.